These T cell receptor beta chains were read from a single sample in a study of somatic mutations in cytotoxic T cells in rheumatoid arthritis. Profiling relied on immunoSEQ multiplex PCR, and the TCRdb table lists in-frame clones only, not all of them. The sample consists of nearly 20,000 clones, almost 85% of them appearing once. The specimen sequenced was CD8+ T cells sorted from blood. These receptors originate from a woman in her forties or fifties in good health. Each CDR3 is given with its conserved first and last residue. Each record gives: D gene, J gene, clone size, V gene, CDR3 protein, CDR3 DNA. A D gene is named only where the DNA matches it firmly. Expanded clones are given a class, and other clones once, few, many or no size at all.

>NA|TRBJ1-1|NA|TRBV7-6
CASSLLQGSTEAFF
TGTGCCAGCAGCCTACTACAGGGAAGTACTGAAGCTTTCTTT
>TRBD1|TRBJ2-2|NA|TRBV6-1
CASSDGQGVVGELFF
TGTGCCAGCAGCGACGGACAGGGGGTTGTCGGGGAGCTGTTTTTT
>TRBD2|TRBJ2-5|NA|TRBV7-9
CASSLGAGGPRETQYF
TGTGCCAGCAGCTTAGGAGCGGGGGGGCCCCGGGAGACCCAGTACTTC
>NA|TRBJ2-7|NA|TRBV13
CASSLGRSYEQYF
TGTGCCAGCAGCTTAGGGAGATCCTACGAGCAGTACTTC
>TRBD2|TRBJ2-2|NA|TRBV27
CASRPGTSGSMGTGELFF
TGTGCCAGCAGACCCGGGACTAGCGGGAGCATGGGGACCGGGGAGCTGTTTTTT
>NA|TRBJ2-1|NA|TRBV9
CASSVGQGLANEQFF
TGTGCCAGCAGCGTAGGGCAGGGGTTGGCCAATGAGCAGTTCTTC
>NA|TRBJ1-6|NA|TRBV5-1
CASSLVGWDKGSPLHF
TGCGCCAGCAGCTTGGTTGGCTGGGACAAAGGTTCACCCCTCCACTTT
>NA|TRBJ2-2|NA|TRBV2
CASSATVTGELFF
TGTGCCAGCAGTGCCACTGTCACCGGGGAGCTGTTTTTT
>NA|TRBJ1-5|NA|TRBV18
CASSPPGGKGQRNQPQHF
TGTGCCAGCTCACCACCGGGGGGGAAGGGCCAGCGCAATCAGCCCCAGCATTTT
>NA|TRBJ2-3|NA|TRBV5-5
CASSTRNPRGPYTDTQYF
TGTGCCAGCAGCACACGAAACCCCCGGGGGCCTTACACAGATACGCAGTATTTT
>NA|TRBJ2-3|NA|TRBV6-5
CASSPGSWGTDTQYF
TGTGCCAGCAGCCCAGGGAGCTGGGGCACAGATACGCAGTATTTT
>TRBD1|TRBJ2-7|NA|TRBV15
CATSPGGSYEQYF
TGTGCCACCAGTCCAGGGGGCTCCTACGAGCAGTACTTC
>NA|TRBJ1-3|NA|TRBV6-5
CASSYSPRNTIYF
TGTGCCAGCAGTTACTCGCCTAGAAACACCATATATTTT
>TRBD1|TRBJ2-1|NA|TRBV7-9
CASSSPGQGINEQFF
TGTGCCAGCAGCTCCCCGGGACAGGGAATAAATGAGCAGTTCTTC
>NA|TRBJ2-7|NA|TRBV30
CAWSVGGDPFYEQYF
TGTGCCTGGAGTGTAGGCGGGGATCCCTTCTACGAGCAGTACTTC
>NA|TRBJ1-1|few|TRBV19
CASSMGQLTEAFF
TGTGCCAGTAGTATGGGGCAGCTCACTGAAGCTTTCTTT
>NA|TRBJ2-1|NA|TRBV28
CASSLGAGPPYNEQFF
TGTGCCAGCAGTTTAGGCGCGGGACCTCCCTACAATGAGCAGTTCTTC
>NA|TRBJ2-7|NA|TRBV6-5
CASKRGYEQYF
TGTGCCAGCAAACGGGGATACGAGCAGTACTTC
>NA|TRBJ2-3|NA|TRBV30
CAWSVRLDTQYF
TGTGCCTGGAGTGTACGCCTAGATACGCAGTATTTT
>NA|TRBJ2-7|NA|TRBV5-4
CASSQETDSYEQYF
TGCGCCAGCAGCCAAGAGACGGATTCCTACGAGCAGTACTTC
>TRBD1|TRBJ2-3|NA|TRBV19
CASSVGSGGIGTDTQYF
TGTGCCAGTAGTGTCGGTTCAGGGGGAATTGGAACAGATACGCAGTATTTT
>TRBD1|TRBJ1-5|NA|TRBV19
CASSITDRGLYSNQPQHF
TGTGCCAGTAGTATAACCGACAGGGGGTTATATAGCAATCAGCCCCAGCATTTT
>TRBD2|TRBJ2-1|once|TRBV27
CASSTSGGAYNEQFF
TGTGCCAGCAGTACAAGCGGGGGGGCCTACAATGAGCAGTTCTTC
>TRBD2|TRBJ2-7|NA|TRBV19
CASSPTSGSSYEQYF
TGTGCCAGTAGCCCCACTAGCGGGTCATCCTACGAGCAGTACTTC
>NA|TRBJ2-7|NA|TRBV6-5
CASSYSIGDNEQYF
TGTGCCAGCAGTTACTCGATCGGGGACAACGAGCAGTACTTC
>TRBD1|TRBJ2-7|NA|TRBV10-3
CAISESGQGNEQYF
TGTGCCATCAGTGAGTCAGGACAGGGCAACGAGCAGTACTTC
>NA|TRBJ1-1|NA|TRBV4-2
CASSQRGAESTEAFF
TGTGCCAGCAGCCAAAGGGGGGCTGAGAGCACTGAAGCTTTCTTT
>TRBD2|TRBJ2-3|NA|TRBV27
CASKPGLDADTQYF
TGTGCCAGCAAACCTGGACTAGACGCAGATACGCAGTATTTT
>NA|TRBJ1-1|few|TRBV29-1
CSVDGTTTNTEAFF
TGCAGCGTTGATGGGACAACAACGAACACTGAAGCTTTCTTT
>TRBD2|TRBJ2-1|NA|TRBV4-2
CASSQEGSGGLYEQFF
TGTGCCAGCAGCCAAGAAGGTAGCGGGGGGTTGTATGAGCAGTTCTTC
>TRBD1|TRBJ2-5|NA|TRBV9
CASSSTGGRETQYF
TGTGCCAGCAGCTCTACAGGGGGCAGGGAGACCCAGTACTTC